This entry features one TCR beta chain sequence. V lost 3 bases and J lost 4, with 13 bases in between. The CDR3 length is 15 residues. The germline CDR1 and CDR2 sequences are MNHNY and SVGAGI (reference sequence). Negative isolation was used for CD8+ and CD4+ T cells, and FACS enrichment was applied to TEMRA cells. This sample is part of a study of CD8 T cells in Susac syndrome. A quantity of 0.5 to 1 ug RNA underwent reverse transcription using random hexamers. Via MiXCR, TCRdb re-called the immunoSEQ multiplex PCR reads, giving one row per CDR3 protein. This table has 200,000 to 250,000 distinct CDR3 sequences, roughly 90% appearing once.

Sequencing used CD8+ T cells from PBMCs. V and J are TRBV6-6 and TRBJ1-5; tentatively, D is TRBD1 (5 bases). The source of this sequence is a human donor with multiple sclerosis. Here the CDR3 DNA reads TGTGCCAGCAGTTATCAGGGAGGCACGAATCAGCCCCAGCATTTT. Amino acid sequence: CASSYQGGTNQPQHF.